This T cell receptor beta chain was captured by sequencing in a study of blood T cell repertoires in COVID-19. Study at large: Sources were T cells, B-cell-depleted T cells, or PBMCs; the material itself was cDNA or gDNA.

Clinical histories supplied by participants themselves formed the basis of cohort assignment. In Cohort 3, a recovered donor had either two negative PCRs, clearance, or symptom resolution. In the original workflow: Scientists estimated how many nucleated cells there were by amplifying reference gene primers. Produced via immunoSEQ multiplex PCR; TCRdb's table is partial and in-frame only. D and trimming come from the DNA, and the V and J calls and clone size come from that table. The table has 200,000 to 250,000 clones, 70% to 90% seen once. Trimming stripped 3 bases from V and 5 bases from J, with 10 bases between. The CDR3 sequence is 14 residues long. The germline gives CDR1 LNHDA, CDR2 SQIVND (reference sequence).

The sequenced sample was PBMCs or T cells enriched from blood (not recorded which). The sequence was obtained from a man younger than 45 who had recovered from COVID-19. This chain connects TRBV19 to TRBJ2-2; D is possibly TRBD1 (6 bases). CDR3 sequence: CASSIRGSTGELFF. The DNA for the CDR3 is TGTGCCAGTAGTATCAGGGGATCGACCGGGGAGCTGTTTTTT.